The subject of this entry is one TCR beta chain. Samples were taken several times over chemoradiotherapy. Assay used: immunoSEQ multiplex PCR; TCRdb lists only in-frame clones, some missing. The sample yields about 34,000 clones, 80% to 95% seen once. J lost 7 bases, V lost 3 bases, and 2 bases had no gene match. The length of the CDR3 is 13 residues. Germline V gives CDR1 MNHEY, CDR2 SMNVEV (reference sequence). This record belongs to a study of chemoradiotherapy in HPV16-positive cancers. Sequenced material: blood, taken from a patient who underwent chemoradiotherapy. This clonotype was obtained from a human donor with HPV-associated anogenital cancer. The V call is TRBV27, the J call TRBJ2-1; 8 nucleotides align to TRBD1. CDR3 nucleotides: TGTGCCAGCAGTTTCCAGGGGGCAAATGAGCAGTTCTTC. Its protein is CASSFQGANEQFF.